This T cell receptor (beta chain) originates from a study of CD8+ T cells in alopecia areata. Germline V gene lookup returns CDR1 GTSNPN and CDR2 SVGIG (reference sequence). V dropped 0 bases and J dropped 7 bases, with 16 bases sitting between them. This CDR3 has 15 amino acids. This clone was detected only once. Following extraction, RNA underwent reverse transcription to cDNA, which served as the sequencing template. Clones were read by immunoSEQ multiplex PCR, and TCRdb kept only the in-frame ones, dropping some. This table has about 190,000 clones, roughly 66% appearing once. Treatment defined: oral pan-JAK inhibitor, 5-10 mg twice daily.

The chain employs TRBV30 and TRBJ1-5, with TRBD1 as a possible D gene (6 bases). The sequence came from a human donor with alopecia areata. Sequenced material: CD4+ T cells sorted from blood, taken at week 24, from a patient treated with tofacitinib. In DNA form, the CDR3 reads TGTGCCTGGAGTGTACGGGGGCGCGAAGTACAGCCCCAGCATTTT. Its translation is CAWSVRGREVQPQHF.